This T cell receptor beta chain appears in the sequencing data of a study of breast tumors, draining lymph nodes, adjacent tissues. Study results and limitations: Tumors had less TCR diversity than lymph nodes, more than nontumor tissue. Compared with basal-like, luminal-like tumors shared significantly more repertoire with nontumor tissue. The lymph node origin of tumor T cells was framed as consistent with a hypothesis, not demonstrated.

Germline-derived CDR1 and CDR2 are DFQATT and SNEGSKA (reference sequence). This CDR3 is built from 14 residues. Trimming pared 5 bases from V and 7 bases from J, leaving 17 bases between. This clonotype was observed many times. Its antigen is not identified. The lymph nodes were axillary draining lymph nodes from breast cancer patients. In TCRdb, the multiplex PCR reads were re-called with MiXCR into one record per CDR3 protein. Of roughly 130,000 distinct CDR3 sequences in the sample, just under 20% were seen once. This receptor was taken from a female donor with breast cancer. Some clones in this sample may be carry-over from other donors' samples. The chain combines TRBV20-1 with TRBJ2-2; D unresolved. The source material was axillary lymph node tissue. Here the CDR3 reads CSAVSQALFGELFF. The CDR3 bases are TGCAGTGCTGTTTCACAAGCCCTCTTCGGGGAGCTGTTTTTT.